The 5 T cell receptor beta chains below were found in one sample sequenced in a study of OX40 agonist ivuxolimab in advanced cancers. Measured with immunoSEQ multiplex PCR; TCRdb has only the in-frame clones, and not every one. The repertoire consists of 100,000 or so clones, with 90% to 97% occurring once and the leading ten covering about 2.1%. The sample here was CD4+ or CD8+ T cells sorted from blood, taken in a trial of the OX40 agonist ivuxolimab. Every receptor here comes from an adult with an advanced solid tumor such as melanoma, head and neck, liver or kidney cancer.

V usage is TRBV5-1 and J usage is TRBJ2-3; TRBD2 agrees at 11 bases. The trim removed 0 bases at V and 6 bases at J, leaving 6 bases unmatched. Germline V gene data show CDR1 as SGHRS and CDR2 as YFSETQ. CDR3 size: 16 residues. The CDR3 reads CASSLEGLAASDTQYF. CDR3 bases: TGCGCCAGCAGCTTGGAGGGACTAGCGGCATCCGATACGCAGTATTTT.

The V and J genes are TRBV7-9 and TRBJ1-5; D perhaps matches TRBD1 (5 bases). V gave up 1 base and J gave up 1 base, with 8 bases separating them. In germline, CDR1 is SEHNR, CDR2 FQNEAQ (reference sequence). This CDR3 region has 15 residues. CDR3 sequence: CASSLEGTSNQPQHF. CDR3 sequence (DNA): TGTGCCAGCAGCTTAGAAGGGACCAGCAATCAGCCCCAGCATTTT.

This sequence joins TRBV18 and TRBJ2-7; TRBD2 might be the D (5 bases). V was shortened by 3 bases and J by 4 bases, with 13 bases between the two germline ends. CDR1 is KGHSH and CDR2 is LQKENI in the germline V gene. The CDR3 has 14 amino acids. The CDR3 is CASSPLGLAYEQYF. The CDR3 DNA follows: TGTGCCAGCTCACCTCTAGGACTGGCTTACGAGCAGTACTTC.

This clone was picked up one time. The J gene is TRBJ2-1, the V gene TRBV7-9; D ambiguous. V was shortened by 5 bases and J by 5 bases, with 22 bases between the two germline ends. CDR1 and CDR2 from the germline V gene are SEHNR and FQNEAQ (reference sequence). The CDR3 contains 17 residues. The CDR3, as DNA: TGTGCCAGCAGCCCCCCCCAGGAGTACCCTCCACACAATGAGCAGTTCTTC. Translated: CASSPPQEYPPHNEQFF.

The chain carries TRBV7-2 and TRBJ2-1; D is possibly TRBD2 (5 bases). The CDR3 extends over 15 amino acids. CDR1 SGHTA and CDR2 FQGNSA come from the germline V gene. With 4 bases removed from V and 0 bases from J, the gap between germline ends came to 10 bases. The CDR3 nucleotides are TGTGCCAGCAGCTCGGACTCCCCCTCCTACAATGAGCAGTTCTTC. Amino acid sequence: CASSSDSPSYNEQFF.